The 16 T cell receptor beta chains below all came from one sample that was sequenced in a study of shared T cell receptors in the human thymus. The data were produced by immunoSEQ multiplex PCR, yet TCRdb's version contains in-frame clones alone and is incomplete. The sample shows 630,000 or so clones, around 87% of them seen only once. This sample was shared with a second study, whose subject was human thymus T cells.

The source material was thymocytes. These receptor sequences come from a boy in the first two years of life with a congenital heart defect.

This rearrangement joins TRBV19 to TRBJ2-1; TRBD1 agrees at 7 bases. Germline-derived CDR1 and CDR2 are LNHDA and SQIVND (reference sequence). The CDR3 runs 16 residues. The J segment lost 8 bases and the V segment lost 5 bases, leaving 15 bases of the junction unmatched. The CDR3: CASSVTQGPRVYEQFF. CDR3 DNA sequence: TGTGCCAGTAGTGTCACACAGGGGCCGCGCGTTTATGAGCAGTTCTTC. Together with reference TRBV19 and TRBJ2-1, the CDR3 gives the full variable domain: DGGITQSPKYLFRKEGQNVTLSCEQNLNHDAMYWYRQDPGQGLRLIYYSQIVNDFQKGDIAEGYSVSREKKESFPLTVTSAQKNPTAFYLCASSVTQGPRVYEQFFGPGTRLTVL.

The gene calls are TRBV14 and TRBJ1-3; the D gene is possibly TRBD1 (5 bases). Germline-derived CDR1 and CDR2 are SGHDN and FVKESK. The CDR3 totals 16 residues. V was shortened by 2 bases and J by 0 bases, with 11 bases between the two germline ends. The DNA for the CDR3 is TGTGCCAGCAGCCAAAACAGGACGATCTCTGGAAACACCATATATTTT. Protein: CASSQNRTISGNTIYF. Full variable domain (remainder filled in from reference TRBV14 and TRBJ1-3): EAGVTQFPSHSVIEKGQTVTLRCDPISGHDNLYWYRRVMGKEIKFLLHFVKESKQDESGMPNNRFLAERTGGTYSTLKVQPAELEDSGVYFCASSQNRTISGNTIYFGEGSWLTVV.

The chain links TRBV7-6 to TRBJ2-1, with 9 bases matching TRBD2. CDR1 SGHVS and CDR2 FNYEAQ come from the germline V gene. This CDR3 is 20 amino acids long. J gave up 8 bases and V 4 bases, and 24 bases lay outside the gene matches. The CDR3 nucleotides are TGTGCCAGCAGCTCGAGGGACAGTTATAGCGGGAGCGGCGTTGGGGATGAGCAGTTCTTC. The encoded protein is CASSSRDSYSGSGVGDEQFF.

This chain links TRBV11-2 with TRBJ2-2, with 11 bases identical to TRBD2. The CDR3 runs 15 residues. Losses at the gene ends were 6 bases for V and 1 base for J; bases not matched to a gene: 1. Germline CDR1 is SGHAT and CDR2 is FQNNGV. CDR3 bases: TGTGCCAGCAGGGGGACTAGCGGGAACACCGGGGAGCTGTTTTTT. This encodes CASRGTSGNTGELFF.

The V call is TRBV27, the J call TRBJ2-3; 10 nucleotides match TRBD2. Trimming took 5 bases from V and 2 from J; bases not matched to a gene: 10. The CDR3 covers 17 residues. CDR1 and CDR2 (germline): MNHEY, SMNVEV (reference sequence). CDR3 amino acids: CASSISRTSGDTDTQYF. Written as DNA, the CDR3 is TGTGCCAGCAGTATCTCTCGGACTAGCGGCGACACAGATACGCAGTATTTT.

This chain connects TRBV4-1 to TRBJ2-1; 8 positions agree with TRBD2. CDR1 is MGHRA, CDR2 YSYEKL, per germline. CDR3 length: 18 residues. The V gene end was trimmed by 2 bases and the J gene end by 4 bases; junction bases not matched to a gene: 13. This CDR3 reads CASSQCHLGGGRYNEQFF. The CDR3, as DNA: TGCGCCAGCAGCCAATGCCATCTCGGGGGGGGGAGATACAATGAGCAGTTCTTC.

The chain combines TRBV27 with TRBJ2-1, with 10 nucleotides matching TRBD2. Losses at the gene ends were 6 bases for V and 5 bases for J; bases not matched to a gene: 7. The CDR3 extends over 15 amino acids. Germline CDR1 MNHEY, CDR2 SMNVEV (reference sequence). CDR3 sequence (DNA): TGTGCCAGCAGGGACGGACTAGCGGAAAACAATGAGCAGTTCTTC. Translating gives CASRDGLAENNEQFF.

The chain couples TRBV5-4 to TRBJ1-2; a weak D match, TRBD1 (5 bases). The CDR3 contains 14 residues. Trimming cost V 4 bases and J 4 bases, with 14 bases left between them. CDR1 SGHNT and CDR2 YYREEE come from the germline V gene (reference sequence). The CDR3 loop reads CASSPGEGPYGYTF. CDR3 in DNA: TGTGCCAGCAGCCCGGGGGAGGGGCCCTATGGCTACACCTTC.

The chain uses TRBV27 and TRBJ2-7; D perhaps matches TRBD1 (8 bases). The CDR3 length is 15 residues. Germline V CDR1 and CDR2: MNHEY, SMNVEV (reference sequence). V lost 5 bases, J lost 5 bases, and 19 bases lay in between. This chain's CDR3 is CASSIKQGGGHEQYF. The CDR3 nucleotides read TGTGCCAGCAGTATAAAACAGGGGGGGGGCCACGAGCAGTACTTC.

The chain joins TRBV10-3 to TRBJ2-5; D might be TRBD2 (7 bases). V shed 6 bases and J shed 4 bases, with 12 bases lying between them. The CDR3 spans 13 residues. CDR1 is ENHRY, CDR2 SYGVKD, per germline. CDR3 sequence (DNA): TGTGCCATCAGGCTAGGGGGGGGAGAGACCCAGTACTTC. Its translation: CAIRLGGGETQYF.

This chain links TRBV4-3 with TRBJ1-6; D unresolved. CDR1 LGHNA and CDR2 YSLEER come from the germline V gene. The V end was cut by 0 bases, the J end by 9 bases, with 21 bases between. CDR3 length: 18 amino acids. The CDR3 DNA is TGCGCCAGCAGCCAAGATATCTGGGCAGGCGGGGTTGGTTCACCCCTCCACTTT. Its protein product is CASSQDIWAGGVGSPLHF.

This chain uses TRBV4-3 with TRBJ1-1; no definite D call. There are 14 residues in the CDR3. Germline loops: CDR1 LGHNA, CDR2 YSLEER. V was clipped by 5 bases and J by 3 bases, with 13 bases between them. CDR3 nucleotide sequence: TGCGCCAGCAGCTATCGGGAGGAGGACACTGAAGCTTTCTTT. Translating gives CASSYREEDTEAFF.

The V and J genes are TRBV7-9 and TRBJ2-7; D perhaps matches TRBD1 (6 bases). CDR3 size: 14 residues. Germline-derived CDR1 and CDR2 are SEHNR and FQNEAQ (reference sequence). Trimming took 5 bases from V and 5 from J, leaving 16 bases between them. CDR3 residues: CASSPRQGFNEQYF. The CDR3 DNA follows: TGTGCCAGCAGCCCGCGGCAGGGGTTTAACGAGCAGTACTTC.

The chain recombines TRBV28 with TRBJ1-5, with TRBD1 matching 10 bases. The CDR3 length is 14 residues. Germline CDR1 MDHEN, CDR2 SYDVKM. J gave up 7 bases and V 6 bases, and 6 bases lay outside the gene matches. The CDR3 here is CASSPDRGRQPQHF. DNA for the CDR3: TGTGCCAGCAGCCCGGACAGGGGGAGGCAGCCCCAGCATTTT.

The chain joins TRBV6-1 to TRBJ2-5; 11 nucleotides align to TRBD2. V lost 3 bases to trimming and J lost 6 bases; unmatched junction nucleotides: 15. The germline V gene encodes CDR1 MNHNS and CDR2 SASEGT. The CDR3 runs 18 residues. This chain's CDR3 is CASSDRVGGTSGRKTQYF. Written as DNA, the CDR3 is TGTGCCAGCAGTGATCGAGTCGGGGGGACTAGCGGTAGAAAGACCCAGTACTTC.

The chain links TRBV19 to TRBJ2-7; D is possibly TRBD1 (5 bases). CDR1 and CDR2 (germline): LNHDA, SQIVND (reference sequence). This CDR3 has 15 amino acids. V was shortened by 6 bases and J by 0 bases, with 15 bases between the two germline ends. The CDR3, as DNA: TGTGCCAGTAGGATCTCGATCGACAGCTCCTACGAGCAGTACTTC. It is translated as CASRISIDSSYEQYF.